The 31 T cell receptor beta chains presented below share a single source sample, sequenced in a study of T cell responses to AZD1222 COVID-19 vaccine. TCRdb's copy holds only in-frame clones and misses some; the assay was immunoSEQ multiplex PCR. This repertoire shows about 86,000 clones, 88% found once; its top ten account for 6.9%. The source material was peripheral blood, sampled 28 days after the second AZD1222 dose. All receptors come from an adult who received the AZD1222 COVID-19 vaccine.

The genes are TRBV2 and TRBJ1-6, with D maybe TRBD1 (6 bases). The CDR3 is made up of 15 amino acids. V lost 5 bases, J lost 6 bases, and 14 bases lay in between. CDR1 is SNHLY and CDR2 is FYNNEI in the germline V gene. CDR3 nucleotide sequence: TGTGCCAGCAGTACACAGGGTCTTTCTAATTCACCCCTCCACTTT. Translated, it gives CASSTQGLSNSPLHF.

The V call is TRBV13, the J call TRBJ2-1, with 8 bases lining up with TRBD2. The V segment lost 2 bases and the J segment 4 bases; nucleotides outside the gene matches: 7. Germline V CDR1 and CDR2: PRHDT, FYEKMQ (reference sequence). CDR3 length: 16 residues. CDR3 residues: CASSLLSTSGYNEQFF. The CDR3, as DNA: TGTGCCAGCAGCTTATTGAGTACTAGCGGATACAATGAGCAGTTCTTC.

V is TRBV2 and J is TRBJ1-6; 7 nucleotides line up with TRBD1. CDR3 length: 11 amino acids. After removal of 5 bases from V and 11 bases from J, the junction contained 0 bases not matched to a gene. Germline-derived CDR1 and CDR2 are SNHLY and FYNNEI. CDR3 sequence reads: CASSTGAPLHF. In nucleotides, the CDR3 is TGTGCCAGCAGTACAGGGGCACCCCTCCACTTT.

This chain links TRBV30 with TRBJ1-5, with no clear D. There are 14 residues in the CDR3. The germline gives CDR1 GTSNPN, CDR2 SVGIG (reference sequence). The ends were cut back, 4 bases at V and 2 bases at J, with 12 bases in the middle. The CDR3 here is CAWTHGRGNQPQHF. The CDR3 DNA follows: TGTGCCTGGACCCATGGCAGAGGCAATCAGCCCCAGCATTTT.

V gene TRBV4-1 combines with J gene TRBJ2-7, with 13 bases that match TRBD2. This CDR3 contains 15 residues. V shed 5 bases and J 4 bases; nucleotides not matched to a gene: 5. The germline CDR1 and CDR2 sequences are MGHRA and YSYEKL. The CDR3 reads CASSKGTSGIYEQYF. The CDR3 nucleotides are TGCGCCAGCAGCAAGGGGACTAGCGGGATTTACGAGCAGTACTTC.

This chain joins TRBV12-3 or TRBV12-4 and TRBJ1-2; TRBD1 is a possible D gene (5 bases). V gave up 5 bases and J gave up 8 bases, with 9 bases separating them. This CDR3 has 11 amino acids. The CDR3 bases are TGTGCCAGCAGTAGGGGAGACGGCTACACCTTC. Protein product: CASSRGDGYTF.

The chain carries TRBV28 and TRBJ2-7; 8 bases map to TRBD1. Looked up from germline, CDR1 is MDHEN and CDR2 is SYDVKM. The length of the CDR3 is 15 residues. V lost 4 bases and J lost 5; bases outside the gene matches: 10. The CDR3 DNA is TGTGCCAGCAGTTCGGGACAGGCGGTTTCCGACGAGCAGTACTTC. Residues: CASSSGQAVSDEQYF.

CDR3 region: CASSLSSVNEKLFF. The CDR3 DNA follows: TGTGCCAGCAGCTTAAGTTCCGTCAATGAAAAACTGTTTTTT. The chain has TRBV7-9 and TRBJ1-4; no clear D. Germline V CDR1 and CDR2: SEHNR, FQNEAQ (reference sequence). V lost 2 bases to trimming and J lost 5 bases, with 9 bases between them. The CDR3 is made up of 14 amino acids.

CDR3 sequence: CASSFGHGDQPQHF. CDR3 nucleotides: TGTGCCAGCAGTTTTGGGCACGGCGATCAGCCCCAGCATTTT. V is TRBV28 and J is TRBJ1-5; no firm D call. The CDR3 runs 14 residues. The V and J ends lost 3 bases and 5 bases respectively, with 11 bases between them. CDR1 and CDR2 from the germline V gene are MDHEN and SYDVKM.

This clone has just a few counts. V is TRBV29-1 and J is TRBJ1-1, with 9 nucleotides matching TRBD1. The trim removed 5 bases at V and 0 bases at J, leaving 7 bases unmatched. This CDR3 region has 15 residues. Germline CDR1 SQVTM, CDR2 ANQGSEA. CDR3 in amino acids: CSVHRDRAMNTEAFF. The DNA for the CDR3 is TGCAGCGTTCACCGGGACAGGGCCATGAACACTGAAGCTTTCTTT.

This clone came up once. The rearrangement joins TRBV5-8 to TRBJ2-2, with a tentative D call TRBD1 (7 bases). Germline V gives CDR1 SGHTS, CDR2 YDEGEE. V was trimmed by 0 bases and J by 5 bases, leaving 23 bases between them. There are 19 residues in the CDR3. The CDR3 loop is CASSLAGAGRGLRTGELFF. As DNA, the CDR3 is TGTGCCAGCAGCTTGGCGGGAGCTGGAAGGGGGCTTCGGACCGGGGAGCTGTTTTTT.

This chain uses TRBV28 with TRBJ1-3, with TRBD1 as a possible D gene (5 bases). The CDR3 sequence is 14 residues long. Trimming cost V 8 bases and J 0 bases, with 11 bases left between them. Germline values: CDR1 MDHEN, CDR2 SYDVKM. The CDR3 here is CASLKGSSGNTIYF. The CDR3, as DNA: TGTGCCAGCCTCAAGGGGAGCTCTGGAAACACCATATATTTT.

The chain combines TRBV10-3 with TRBJ2-1, with 13 bases fitting TRBD2. The V segment lost 10 bases and the J segment 4 bases; nucleotides outside the gene matches: 7. This CDR3 is built from 15 residues. Germline V CDR1 and CDR2: ENHRY, SYGVKD. CDR3 sequence (DNA): TGTGCCACCGGATGGACTAGCGGGGGTTACAATGAGCAGTTCTTC. Protein: CATGWTSGGYNEQFF.

In the case of this clone: The sample holds other DNA sequences that translate to the same CDR3. V gene TRBV7-9 combines with J gene TRBJ2-5; D may be TRBD1 or TRBD2 (5 bases each). V was shortened by 1 base and J by 1 base, with 7 bases between the two germline ends. The CDR3 covers 14 residues. The V gene's germline CDR1 is SEHNR and CDR2 FQNEAQ (reference sequence). DNA of the CDR3: TGTGCCAGCAGCTTAGGTGGGGGCCAAGAGACCCAGTACTTC. Its protein product is CASSLGGGQETQYF.

This clone was seen once. The rearrangement links TRBV14 to TRBJ1-6, with TRBD1 matching over 10 bases. V shed 3 bases and J 9 bases; nucleotides not matched to a gene: 5. Germline V CDR1 and CDR2: SGHDN, FVKESK. This CDR3 region has 15 residues. The CDR3 spells CASSHYDRGLSPLHF. In DNA, the CDR3 is TGTGCCAGCAGCCATTACGACAGGGGGCTTTCACCCCTCCACTTT.

The V and J genes are TRBV25-1 and TRBJ1-1, with D perhaps TRBD1 (5 bases). The V and J ends lost 8 bases and 0 bases respectively, with 13 bases between them. Germline values: CDR1 MGHDK, CDR2 SYGVNS. CDR3 length equals 14 residues. The CDR3 spells CASVGQNLNTEAFF. DNA of the CDR3: TGTGCCAGCGTGGGGCAGAACTTGAACACTGAAGCTTTCTTT.

V and J are TRBV11-2 and TRBJ1-6, with 7 bases identical to TRBD1. The germline gives CDR1 SGHAT, CDR2 FQNNGV. CDR3 length: 15 amino acids. The trim removed 0 bases at V and 8 bases at J, leaving 4 bases unmatched. DNA for the CDR3: TGTGCCAGCAGCTTAGAGCAGGGGGAGTATTCACCCCTCCACTTT. Translation gives CASSLEQGEYSPLHF.

The chain links TRBV20-1 to TRBJ1-5, with 7 nucleotides matching TRBD1. Per the germline V gene, CDR1 is DFQATT and CDR2 is SNEGSKA (reference sequence). CDR3 size: 14 residues. The junction had 8 bases not matched to a gene; V was cut back by 3 bases and J by 6 bases. In DNA form, the CDR3 reads TGCAGTGCTAGTAGGAGGGGGCGCTTTCAGCCCCAGCATTTT. It is translated as CSASRRGRFQPQHF.

The genes are TRBV6-1 and TRBJ1-5; no reliable D call. The CDR3 extends over 15 amino acids. V was clipped by 3 bases and J by 1 base, with 10 bases between them. The germline V gene has CDR1 MNHNS and CDR2 SASEGT. The CDR3: CASSETTESNQPQHF. The CDR3, as DNA: TGTGCCAGCAGTGAGACCACAGAGAGCAATCAGCCCCAGCATTTT.

This chain uses TRBV5-1 with TRBJ2-1; D call uncertain. Germline V lookup: CDR1 SGHRS, CDR2 YFSETQ. Trimming removed 3 bases at V and 7 bases at J, with 11 bases between. CDR3 size: 13 residues. CDR3 coding DNA: TGCGCCAGCAGCTGGGAAATGGGAAATGAGCAGTTCTTC. It yields the protein CASSWEMGNEQFF.

The rearrangement links TRBV29-1 to TRBJ2-5, with no clear D. The CDR3 length is 10 residues. Trimming cost V 7 bases and J 4 bases, with 7 bases left between them. Germline V gives CDR1 SQVTM, CDR2 ANQGSEA. The CDR3 loop reads CSGWGETQYF. Written as DNA, the CDR3 is TGCAGCGGCTGGGGAGAGACCCAGTACTTC.

The genes are TRBV15 and TRBJ2-6; 8 nucleotides agree with TRBD1. The CDR3 loop spans 18 amino acids. The ends lost 3 bases at V and 0 bases at J; junction bases unmatched: 7. Germline V gives CDR1 LNHNV, CDR2 YYDKDF (reference sequence). This CDR3 reads CATSRRTGSPSGANVLTF. Here the CDR3 DNA reads TGTGCCACCAGCAGGAGGACAGGGAGCCCCTCTGGGGCCAACGTCCTGACTTTC.

The chain joins TRBV18 to TRBJ2-6; D may correspond to TRBD1 or TRBD2 (5 bases each). Trimming took 1 base from V and 0 from J, leaving 10 bases between them. The CDR3 is 17 amino acids. The germline CDR1 and CDR2 sequences are KGHSH and LQKENI. CDR3 region: CASSPRPGTSGANVLTF. CDR3 nucleotides: TGTGCCAGCTCACCACGTCCAGGGACCTCTGGGGCCAACGTCCTGACTTTC.

This clone was recorded only once. The V gene is TRBV3-1 (or the pseudogene TRBV3-2), the J gene TRBJ1-3, with 8 bases fitting TRBD1. The CDR3 consists of 15 residues. Germline V CDR1 and CDR2: LGHDT, YNNKEL (reference sequence). J lost 4 bases, V lost 6 bases, and 8 bases had no gene match. CDR3 sequence reads: CASRDRATSGNTIYF. CDR3 nucleotides: TGTGCCAGCAGGGACAGGGCGACGTCCGGAAACACCATATATTTT.

The chain combines TRBV6-6 with TRBJ2-1; D is ambiguous. Trimming removed 7 bases from V and 9 bases from J, with 22 bases in between. The CDR3 has 15 amino acids. The germline CDR1 and CDR2 sequences are MNHNY and SVGAGI (reference sequence). CDR3 region: CASTSSARSIGEQFF. The CDR3 DNA follows: TGTGCCAGCACCTCGAGCGCCAGGAGTATCGGTGAGCAGTTCTTC.

This chain connects TRBV7-9 to TRBJ2-1; no definite D call. Per the germline V gene, CDR1 is SEHNR and CDR2 is FQNEAQ (reference sequence). This CDR3 contains 13 residues. Trimming took 3 bases from V and 6 from J, leaving 9 bases between them. The CDR3 loop is CASSLDRVNEQFF. The CDR3 DNA follows: TGTGCCAGCAGCTTGGACCGAGTCAATGAGCAGTTCTTC.

The V call is TRBV18, the J call TRBJ2-7, with TRBD1 matching 7 bases. The trim removed 2 bases at V and 5 bases at J, leaving 3 bases unmatched. CDR3 length equals 13 residues. CDR1 and CDR2 from the germline V gene are KGHSH and LQKENI. CDR3 sequence (DNA): TGTGCCAGCTCACCAGTAGGGGGCCACGAGCAGTACTTC. Translating it yields CASSPVGGHEQYF.

The gene calls are TRBV28 and TRBJ1-3; D not resolved. Germline loops: CDR1 MDHEN, CDR2 SYDVKM. The V end lost 2 bases, the J end lost 0 bases, and 8 bases lay between the germline ends. The CDR3 runs 15 residues. CDR3 sequence: CASSLPDLSGNTIYF. CDR3 sequence (DNA): TGTGCCAGCAGTTTACCAGACCTCTCTGGAAACACCATATATTTT.

The table lists this clone with a count of one. This chain uses TRBV6-4 with TRBJ2-3; D uncertain. The CDR3 contains 13 residues. CDR1 is MRHNA, CDR2 SNTAGT, per germline. V was shortened by 4 bases and J by 2 bases, with 7 bases between the two germline ends. Here the CDR3 DNA reads TGTGCCAGCAGTGTTGACCTCACAGATACGCAGTATTTT. Its translation is CASSVDLTDTQYF.

The J gene is TRBJ1-3, the V gene TRBV19; D is uncertain. CDR1 LNHDA and CDR2 SQIVND come from the germline V gene (reference sequence). The CDR3 is 14 amino acids. Trimming left V 4 bases short and J 7 bases short, with 14 bases between. The CDR3 region has the DNA TGTGCCAGTAGTACCCGTCCGTTAGGGAACACCATATATTTT. Its translation: CASSTRPLGNTIYF.

This clone was seen just once. The CDR3: CASSSGTVPGGEQYF. CDR3 DNA: TGTGCCAGCAGTTCTGGGACAGTTCCGGGGGGCGAGCAGTACTTC. The gene calls are TRBV6-2 or TRBV6-3 and TRBJ2-7, with D perhaps matching TRBD1 or TRBD2 (7 bases each). V was clipped by 4 bases and J by 6 bases, with 19 bases between them. The CDR3 runs 15 residues. Germline lookup yields CDR1 MNHEY and CDR2 SVGEGT.